This T cell receptor (beta chain) is from a study of radiotherapy plus CTLA-4 blockade in lung cancer. Study-level information: Disease control reached approximately 30%, with objective responses in roughly 19%. Findings of the study overall: Response was reportedly best predicted by early blood T cell clone dynamics, with interferon-beta. Clones derived from tumor TCRs expanded in blood after radiotherapy plus ipilimumab.

A note on this clone: What it binds is unknown.

Focal radiation plus CTLA-4 blockade with ipilimumab was given to patients with chemo-refractory metastatic non-small-cell lung cancer. V gave up 5 bases and J gave up 6 bases, with 13 bases separating them. The germline gives CDR1 LNHDA, CDR2 SQIVND (reference sequence). The CDR3 totals 13 residues. Sequencing used immunoSEQ multiplex PCR; TCRdb keeps in-frame clones, though not all of them. The sample carries under 70,000 clones, around three quarters recorded once. The chain uses TRBV19 and TRBJ1-2; D gene uncertain. The material sequenced was peripheral blood, taken from a patient treated with radiotherapy plus ipilimumab. The clonotype comes from a human donor with non-small cell lung cancer who had a complete response to radiotherapy plus ipilimumab. The CDR3 region has the DNA TGTGCCAGTAGTCGAGAGGGTCCGGATGGCTACACCTTC. It encodes CASSREGPDGYTF.